The 27 T cell receptor beta chains listed next were all sequenced from one sample in a study of Ad26.COV2.S vaccination and SARS-CoV-2 variants (TCRdb year 2021). The library was built by means of the immunoSEQ multiplex PCR assay. TCRdb took over this immuneACCESS table, retaining in-frame rearrangements with V and J assigned. Such tables are incomplete; in checked studies, under half of the missing clones stem from an unresolved V gene, and the remainder is unexplained. The sample data list about 350,000 clones, and roughly 89% of these were observed just once. The ten largest clones represent around 5.3% of the sample. The sample's treatment or condition, from its label and the paper: roughly 20 received Ad26.COV2.S at low or high dose, single or two shots; roughly five received placebo; per-sample allocation not given. For vaccine and placebo recipients, the sequenced repertoires came from samples collected on day 63 after the first injection.

The sample was peripheral blood, taken in a trial of Ad26.COV2.S vaccine versus placebo. These receptors originate from a person aged 18 to 59 who received the Ad26.COV2.S COVID-19 vaccine or a placebo.

The rearrangement joins TRBV9 to TRBJ2-1; 9 positions agree with TRBD2. From germline, CDR1 is SGDLS and CDR2 YYNGEE. The trim removed 4 bases at V and 9 bases at J, leaving 17 bases unmatched. This CDR3 contains 17 residues. CDR3 region: CASSPPDVAGVRGEQFF. CDR3 nucleotide sequence: TGTGCCAGCAGCCCCCCCGATGTAGCGGGGGTTAGGGGTGAGCAGTTCTTC.

The genes are TRBV25-1 and TRBJ2-1, with a possible D match to TRBD2 (5 bases). The CDR3 consists of 13 residues. The V end lost 4 bases, the J end lost 9 bases, and 13 bases lay between the germline ends. Per the germline V gene, CDR1 is MGHDK and CDR2 is SYGVNS. The CDR3 reads CASSVAGVGEQFF. CDR3 sequence (DNA): TGTGCCAGCAGTGTAGCCGGGGTTGGTGAGCAGTTCTTC.

This clone was counted a single time. The chain has TRBV7-3 and TRBJ1-2; D gene unclear. The V gene lost 2 bases and the J gene lost 1 base, with 17 bases spanning the gap. The CDR3 runs to 17 residues. Germline V gives CDR1 SGHTA, CDR2 FQGTGA. Written as DNA, the CDR3 is TGTGCCAGCAGCTTAGGGCCCATCCAACCTCTTAACTATGGCTACACCTTC. Translation: CASSLGPIQPLNYGYTF.

The chain joins TRBV18 to TRBJ2-7; 8 bases align to TRBD2. The CDR3 is 15 amino acids. Germline lookup yields CDR1 KGHSH and CDR2 LQKENI. J gave up 2 bases and V 3 bases, and 6 bases lay outside the gene matches. CDR3 sequence reads: CASSPGQRGTYEQYF. CDR3 nucleotide sequence: TGTGCCAGCTCACCCGGGCAGCGGGGGACCTACGAGCAGTACTTC.

V is TRBV29-1 and J is TRBJ2-1; D may be TRBD1 (6 bases). The length of the CDR3 is 15 residues. CDR1 and CDR2 (germline): SQVTM, ANQGSEA. V was cut by 1 base and J by 2 bases, with 12 bases left in between. The CDR3 sequence is CSVEGVQGAYNEQFF. The CDR3, as DNA: TGCAGCGTTGAAGGGGTACAGGGTGCCTACAATGAGCAGTTCTTC.

This rearrangement joins TRBV18 to TRBJ1-2; possible D gene TRBD1, 6 bases. Germline CDR1 is KGHSH and CDR2 is LQKENI. The length of the CDR3 is 13 residues. The V gene lost 6 bases and the J gene lost 7 bases, with 15 bases spanning the gap. CDR3 DNA sequence: TGTGCCAGCTCCCGTGATCAGGGGTTTGGCTACACCTTC. It yields the protein CASSRDQGFGYTF. The complete variable domain, with remaining parts taken from reference TRBV18 and TRBJ1-2, reads NAGVMQNPRHLVRRRGQEARLRCSPMKGHSHVYWYRQLPEEGLKFMVYLQKENIIDESGMPKERFSAEFPKEGPSILRIQQVVRGDSAAYFCASSRDQGFGYTFGSGTRLTVV.

V and J are TRBV30 and TRBJ2-2; 7 bases are shared with TRBD1. In germline, CDR1 is GTSNPN, CDR2 SVGIG (reference sequence). The CDR3 totals 15 residues. V lost 2 bases, J lost 2 bases, and 5 bases stayed unmatched. The CDR3 DNA sequence: TGTGCCTGGAGTAGTGACAGGGTAAACACCGGGGAGCTGTTTTTT. It yields the protein CAWSSDRVNTGELFF.

The V call is TRBV18, the J call TRBJ2-1, with D possibly being TRBD1 or TRBD2 (5 bases each). With 1 base removed from V and 6 bases from J, the gap between germline ends came to 16 bases. Germline loops: CDR1 KGHSH, CDR2 LQKENI. This CDR3 is built from 16 residues. CDR3 region: CASSPLGLRGFNEQFF. CDR3 sequence (DNA): TGTGCCAGCTCACCACTAGGATTGAGGGGATTCAATGAGCAGTTCTTC.

This sequence joins TRBV2 and TRBJ2-7, with TRBD2 identical over 12 bases. The CDR3 is 17 amino acids. Trimming at V came to 4 bases and at J to 4 bases, leaving 11 bases not matched to a gene. Germline CDR1 SNHLY, CDR2 FYNNEI. The CDR3 reads CASSGKRLAGEPYEQYF. The CDR3 bases are TGTGCCAGCAGTGGTAAAAGACTAGCGGGAGAGCCTTACGAGCAGTACTTC. The variable domain in full, completed from reference TRBV2 and TRBJ2-7, reads EPEVTQTPSHQVTQMGQEVILRCVPISNHLYFYWYRQILGQKVEFLVSFYNNEISEKSEIFDDQFSVERPDGSNFTLKIRSTKLEDSAMYFCASSGKRLAGEPYEQYFGPGTRLTVT.

CDR3 in amino acids: CASSQETGYEQYF. CDR3 bases: TGCGCCAGCAGCCAGGAAACCGGATACGAGCAGTACTTC. The chain has TRBV4-3 and TRBJ2-7; D uncertain. The germline V gene encodes CDR1 LGHNA and CDR2 YSLEER. The CDR3 contains 13 residues. V lost 3 bases and J 4 bases, leaving 10 bases between the germline ends.

This clone was picked up one time. This chain links TRBV2 with TRBJ1-4; unclear D gene. Germline-derived CDR1 and CDR2 are SNHLY and FYNNEI. The CDR3 is 13 amino acids. V dropped 5 bases and J dropped 5 bases, with 9 bases sitting between them. The CDR3 spells CASSLSENEKLFF. CDR3 DNA sequence: TGTGCCAGCAGTCTCAGCGAGAATGAAAAACTGTTTTTT.

This sequence joins TRBV5-5 and TRBJ2-5, with a tentative D call TRBD2 (6 bases). This CDR3 comprises 15 residues. Trimming pared 4 bases from V and 2 bases from J, leaving 15 bases between. Germline V lookup: CDR1 SGHKS, CDR2 YYEKEE (reference sequence). The CDR3, as DNA: TGTGCCAGCAGCCTTGGGCCTAGCGAACAAGAGACCCAGTACTTC. This gives the protein CASSLGPSEQETQYF.

This rearrangement joins TRBV27 to TRBJ2-7; D is possibly TRBD2 (5 bases). Looked up from germline, CDR1 is MNHEY and CDR2 is SMNVEV (reference sequence). The CDR3 is 13 amino acids. V was pared by 4 bases and J by 0 bases, with 7 bases between. The CDR3 region is CASSSTSSYEQYF. CDR3 coding DNA: TGTGCCAGCAGTTCTACTAGCTCCTACGAGCAGTACTTC.

The chain recombines TRBV12-5 with TRBJ2-7; tentative D call: TRBD1 (5 bases). This CDR3 comprises 20 residues. V lost 0 bases and J 2 bases, leaving 26 bases between the germline ends. Germline CDR1 reads LGHNT; CDR2 reads FRNRAP. CDR3 DNA sequence: TGTGCTAGTGGTTTGGTACCTCCCCTGAAATTCAGGGCGCATACCTACGAGCAGTACTTC. As protein: CASGLVPPLKFRAHTYEQYF.

The genes are TRBV5-1 and TRBJ2-7, with 8 bases that match TRBD2. With 3 bases clipped from V and 5 bases from J, the junction kept 10 bases outside the gene matches. CDR1 is SGHRS, CDR2 YFSETQ, per germline. CDR3 length: 15 residues. In nucleotides, the CDR3 is TGCGCCAGCAGCTGGGGCGGGGGGTCGGCCAACGAGCAGTACTTC. This translates into CASSWGGGSANEQYF.

The CDR3 protein is CASTNGGTGGTEAFF. DNA of the CDR3: TGTGCCAGCACCAACGGGGGGACAGGCGGCACTGAAGCTTTCTTT. V usage is TRBV6-5 and J usage is TRBJ1-1; 8 positions match TRBD1. The CDR3 consists of 15 residues. From germline, CDR1 is MNHEY and CDR2 SVGAGI. V shed 7 bases and J 4 bases; nucleotides not matched to a gene: 11.

The V and J genes are TRBV7-3 and TRBJ1-5; no clear D. V lost 5 bases to trimming and J lost 2 bases, with 22 bases between them. Germline V CDR1 and CDR2: SGHTA, FQGTGA. This CDR3 comprises 18 residues. The CDR3 DNA reads TGTGCCAGCAGCATACTCAGACGTTCCGGTTTGGGCAATCAGCCCCAGCATTTT. It yields the protein CASSILRRSGLGNQPQHF.

The J gene is TRBJ1-6, the V gene TRBV10-3, with 9 bases identical to TRBD1. In germline, CDR1 is ENHRY, CDR2 SYGVKD. The length of the CDR3 is 14 residues. V shed 6 bases and J 7 bases; nucleotides not matched to a gene: 4. The DNA for the CDR3 is TGTGCCATCAGCCCCGGGACAGGGAATTCACCCCTCCACTTT. It yields the protein CAISPGTGNSPLHF.

The V call is TRBV29-1, the J call TRBJ2-7; possibly TRBD1 for D (6 bases). CDR3 length equals 13 residues. CDR1 is SQVTM and CDR2 is ANQGSEA in the germline V gene. V was shortened by 6 bases and J by 6 bases, with 18 bases between the two germline ends. CDR3 sequence: CSVFQGPTSEQYF. CDR3 coding DNA: TGCAGCGTATTCCAGGGGCCCACCTCCGAGCAGTACTTC.

This clone was found once. The V call is TRBV5-1, the J call TRBJ1-1, with a weak D call TRBD1 (6 bases). V gave up 0 bases and J gave up 2 bases, with 11 bases separating them. The CDR3 is 15 amino acids. Germline lookup yields CDR1 SGHRS and CDR2 YFSETQ. CDR3 protein: CASSLAKGVNTEAFF. The CDR3 bases are TGCGCCAGCAGCTTGGCCAAGGGGGTTAACACTGAAGCTTTCTTT.

V is TRBV7-2 and J is TRBJ1-1, with 7 bases fitting TRBD1. There are 17 residues in the CDR3. V shed 2 bases and J 5 bases; nucleotides not matched to a gene: 14. The germline V gene has CDR1 SGHTA and CDR2 FQGNSA. The CDR3 loop is CASSLLPWRQGGTEAFF. In DNA, the CDR3 is TGTGCCAGCAGCTTATTGCCGTGGCGACAGGGAGGTACTGAAGCTTTCTTT.

The V gene is TRBV2, the J gene TRBJ1-4, with D uncertain. Germline V gene sequence: CDR1 SNHLY, CDR2 FYNNEI. Trimming took 6 bases from V and 0 from J, leaving 8 bases between them. This CDR3 spans 14 amino acids. CDR3: CASRDLATNEKLFF. CDR3 nucleotides: TGTGCCAGCAGGGACCTTGCAACTAATGAAAAACTGTTTTTT.

The chain combines TRBV30 with TRBJ2-7; D is unclear. V was cut by 3 bases and J by 3 bases, with 9 bases left in between. The CDR3 is made up of 12 amino acids. The germline V gene encodes CDR1 GTSNPN and CDR2 SVGIG (reference sequence). The CDR3 nucleotides read TGTGCCTGGAGCGGACCGAGCTACGAGCAGTACTTC. This sequence encodes CAWSGPSYEQYF. Full variable domain (outside the CDR3, taken from reference TRBV30 and TRBJ2-7): SQTIHQWPATLVQPVGSPLSLECTVEGTSNPNLYWYRQAAGRGLQLLFYSVGIGQISSEVPQNLSASRPQDRQFILSSKKLLLSDSGFYLCAWSGPSYEQYFGPGTRLTVT.

This chain joins TRBV29-1 and TRBJ1-1; D unresolved. This CDR3 has 12 amino acids. With 6 bases removed from V and 3 bases from J, the gap between germline ends came to 11 bases. Germline-derived CDR1 and CDR2 are SQVTM and ANQGSEA. Written as DNA, the CDR3 is TGCAGCGTCGATAGTTGGGACACTGAAGCTTTCTTT. Encoded protein: CSVDSWDTEAFF.

The V gene is TRBV6-2 or TRBV6-3, the J gene TRBJ2-3; D is unclear. Trimming cost V 5 bases and J 2 bases, with 8 bases left between them. This CDR3 has 13 residues. Germline V gene lookup returns CDR1 MNHEY and CDR2 SVGEGT. CDR3 loop: CASSEAFTDTQYF. The DNA for the CDR3 is TGTGCCAGCAGTGAGGCCTTCACAGATACGCAGTATTTT.

The V and J genes are TRBV7-8 and TRBJ2-5; perhaps TRBD2 as D (6 bases). Germline-derived CDR1 and CDR2 are SGHVS and FQNEAQ. V was clipped by 2 bases and J by 5 bases, with 15 bases between them. CDR3 length: 15 amino acids. CDR3 loop: CASSLTSKRAETQYF. The CDR3 coding sequence is TGTGCCAGCAGCTTAACATCAAAGCGGGCTGAGACCCAGTACTTC.

The sample holds one count of this clone. The V gene is TRBV2, the J gene TRBJ2-7, with 7 bases fitting TRBD1. The CDR3 is 13 residues long. V lost 5 bases to trimming and J lost 5 bases; unmatched junction nucleotides: 6. The germline gives CDR1 SNHLY, CDR2 FYNNEI. The CDR3, as DNA: TGTGCCAGCAGTCTATACAGGGGAGACGAGCAGTACTTC. It encodes CASSLYRGDEQYF.